This is a list of T cell receptor beta chains from one sample in a study of CD4 T cells in relation to SARS-CoV-2 and coronaviruses. Assay: immunoSEQ multiplex PCR; the TCRdb copy retains only in-frame clones and omits some. The table lists about 70,000 clones, over 80% of them singletons, with roughly 1.6% in the top ten. The sequencing input was memory CD4+ T cells from PBMCs. The receptors were gathered from a human donor in good health. Both conserved end residues are trimmed from each CDR3. Clone sizes are given selectively: once, few, many, or a class where the clone is expanded.

V,size,J,CDR3
TRBV5-1,.,TRBJ1-1,ASSSRGYTEAF
TRBV7-2,.,TRBJ1-1,ASSPLGTGRLNTEAF
TRBV4-1,.,TRBJ2-5,ASSHGGAGETQY
TRBV7-9,.,TRBJ2-3,ASSFVRDTDTQY
TRBV2,.,TRBJ2-4,ASSAFGGPLVKNIQY
TRBV9,.,TRBJ1-1,ASSPPPLPMADTEAF
TRBV28,.,TRBJ2-1,ASSLPPGGGNNEQF
TRBV14,.,TRBJ2-2,ASSQWSAGTGELF
TRBV18,.,TRBJ2-4,ASSPGGQGLNIQY
TRBV5-4,few,TRBJ2-1,ASSLAERGSGANEQF
TRBV6-2/TRBV6-3,.,TRBJ2-7,ASSFGTGKSSYEQY
TRBV5-4,.,TRBJ2-3,ASSAGGSGGSRTDTQY
TRBV9,.,TRBJ2-5,ASSVGRTTTEETQY
TRBV10-1,.,TRBJ2-3,ASSAGDTQY
TRBV30,.,TRBJ1-6,AWSVDRAANNSPLH
TRBV5-1,.,TRBJ1-3,ASSPGHGNTIY
TRBV15,.,TRBJ1-5,ATSLTGEITRHQPQH
TRBV5-1,.,TRBJ2-5,ASSSPGQGKETQY
TRBV18,.,TRBJ2-7,ASSPGTDEHEQY
TRBV5-1,few,TRBJ1-5,ASSLGGPLQPQH
TRBV3-1/TRBV3-2,few,TRBJ1-1,ASSQYLNTEAF
TRBV15,.,TRBJ2-7,ATSSVTDPTYEQY
TRBV11-3,.,TRBJ2-5,ASSTGLAGQETQY
TRBV6-5,.,TRBJ2-3,ASSLTTPSTDTQY
TRBV15,.,TRBJ1-6,ATSQDRGKSPLH
TRBV7-2,.,TRBJ2-5,ASSYQRGGGETQY
TRBV15,.,TRBJ1-5,ATSRKLESNQPQH
TRBV3-1/TRBV3-2,.,TRBJ2-1,ASLGTGGYNEQF
TRBV18,.,TRBJ2-7,ASSLQDTYEQY
TRBV5-1,.,TRBJ2-3,ASSWNPYTDTQY
TRBV5-6,.,TRBJ2-5,ASSLGTGMYQETQY